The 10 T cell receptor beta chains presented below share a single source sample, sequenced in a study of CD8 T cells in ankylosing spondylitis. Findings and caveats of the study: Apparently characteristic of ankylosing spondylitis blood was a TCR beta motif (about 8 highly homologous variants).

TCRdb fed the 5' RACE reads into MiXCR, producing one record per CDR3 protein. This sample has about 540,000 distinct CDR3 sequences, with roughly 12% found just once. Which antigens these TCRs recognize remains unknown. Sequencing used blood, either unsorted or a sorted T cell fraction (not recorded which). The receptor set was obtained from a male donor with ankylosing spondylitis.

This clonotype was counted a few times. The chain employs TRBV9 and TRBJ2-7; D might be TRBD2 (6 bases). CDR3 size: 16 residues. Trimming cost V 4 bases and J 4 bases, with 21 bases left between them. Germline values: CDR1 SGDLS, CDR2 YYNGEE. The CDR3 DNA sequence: TGTGCCAGCAGCCTCCGTCGATTAGCGGATCGGTACGAGCAGTACGTC. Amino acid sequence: CASSLRRLADRYEQYV.

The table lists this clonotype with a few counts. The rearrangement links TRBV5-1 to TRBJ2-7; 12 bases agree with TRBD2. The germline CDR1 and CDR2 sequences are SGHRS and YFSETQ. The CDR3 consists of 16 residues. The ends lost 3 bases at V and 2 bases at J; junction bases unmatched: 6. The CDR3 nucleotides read TGCGCCAGCAGCTCCATTACTAGCGGGAGGCCCTACGAGCAGTACTTC. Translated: CASSSITSGRPYEQYF.

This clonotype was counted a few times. The CDR3 protein is CASSLGQGRRHEQFF. As DNA, the CDR3 is TGTGCCAGCAGTTTAGGACAGGGTAGGAGGCATGAGCAGTTCTTC. V is TRBV12-3 or TRBV12-4 and J is TRBJ2-1, with 7 positions matching TRBD1. The CDR3 loop spans 15 amino acids. With 1 base clipped from V and 8 bases from J, the junction kept 8 bases outside the gene matches.

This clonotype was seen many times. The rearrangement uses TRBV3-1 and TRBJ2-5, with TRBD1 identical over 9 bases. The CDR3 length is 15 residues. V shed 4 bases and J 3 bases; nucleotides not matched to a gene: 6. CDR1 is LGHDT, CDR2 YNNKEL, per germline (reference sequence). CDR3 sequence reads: CASSPGQGGEETQYF. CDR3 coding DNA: TGTGCCAGCAGCCCGGGACAGGGTGGAGAAGAGACCCAGTACTTC.

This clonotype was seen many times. The CDR3 loop reads CASSEGLGGALYEQYV. The DNA for the CDR3 is TGTGCCAGCAGTGAAGGGCTCGGGGGGGCCCTCTACGAGCAGTACGTC. The J gene is TRBJ2-7, the V gene TRBV6-1; 8 bases agree with TRBD2. The CDR3 sequence is 16 residues long. CDR1 and CDR2 from the germline V gene are MNHNS and SASEGT. V trimming: 1 base; J trimming: 3 bases; junction bases outside the gene matches: 8.

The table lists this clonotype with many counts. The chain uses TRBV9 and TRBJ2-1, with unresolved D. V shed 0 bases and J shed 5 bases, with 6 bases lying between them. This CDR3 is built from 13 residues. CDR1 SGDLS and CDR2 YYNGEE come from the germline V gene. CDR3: CASSVDRNNEQFF. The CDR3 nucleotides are TGTGCCAGCAGCGTAGACAGAAACAATGAGCAGTTCTTC.

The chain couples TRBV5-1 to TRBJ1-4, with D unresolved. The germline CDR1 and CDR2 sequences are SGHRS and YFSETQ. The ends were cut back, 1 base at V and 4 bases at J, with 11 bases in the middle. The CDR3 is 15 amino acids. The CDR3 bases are TGCGCCAGCAGCTTGTTTACAAGTGTTAATGAAAAACTGTTTTTT. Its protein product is CASSLFTSVNEKLFF.

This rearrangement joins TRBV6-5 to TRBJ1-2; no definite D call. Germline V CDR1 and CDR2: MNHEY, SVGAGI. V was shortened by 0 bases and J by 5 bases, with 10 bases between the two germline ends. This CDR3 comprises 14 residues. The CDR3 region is CASSYSRQLYGYTF. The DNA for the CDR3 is TGTGCCAGCAGTTACTCGAGGCAGCTTTATGGCTACACCTTC.

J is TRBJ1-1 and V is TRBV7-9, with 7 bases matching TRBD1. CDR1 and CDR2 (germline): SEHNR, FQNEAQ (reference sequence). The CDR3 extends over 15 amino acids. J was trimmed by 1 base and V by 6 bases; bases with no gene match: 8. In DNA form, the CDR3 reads TGTGCCAGCAGTTCAGGAGGGACAGCGAACACTGAAGCTTTCTTT. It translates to CASSSGGTANTEAFF.

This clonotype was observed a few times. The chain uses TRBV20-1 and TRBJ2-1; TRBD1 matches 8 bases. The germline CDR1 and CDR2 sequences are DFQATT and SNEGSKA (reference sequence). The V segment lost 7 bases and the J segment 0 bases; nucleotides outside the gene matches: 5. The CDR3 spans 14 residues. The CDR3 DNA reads TGCAGTGTCCGGACAGGGAACTCCTACAATGAGCAGTTCTTC. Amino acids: CSVRTGNSYNEQFF.